Shown below are 21 T cell receptor beta chains from a single sample sequenced in a study of tumor-infiltrating lymphocytes in primary liver carcinoma. Co-extracting RNA and DNA was done with about 20-34 mg of unsorted bulk tissue as input. Starting from 450 to 500 ng of total RNA, TCR beta cDNA was produced with a primer in the constant region. Library construction for TCR beta comprised three nested multiplex PCR rounds performed with slightly modified ARM-PCR. Researchers ran the first two PCR rounds for roughly 11 cycles each with TRBV1-TRBV30 forward primers and a C-beta reverse primer. MiXCR was run by TCRdb on the multiplex PCR reads, yielding one entry per CDR3 protein. The sample yields approximately 190,000 distinct CDR3 sequences, just under 85% seen once. The specimen sequenced was tumor tissue from primary liver carcinoma. These TCRs come from a man in his forties with primary liver carcinoma and hepatitis B virus infection.

The sample holds many counts of this clonotype. V gene TRBV28 combines with J gene TRBJ2-3, with 10 bases identical to TRBD1. Germline V gives CDR1 MDHEN, CDR2 SYDVKM. Unmatched junction bases numbered 11, after V lost 0 bases and J lost 5 bases. The CDR3 is 18 amino acids. CDR3 sequence reads: CASSLWSRSGTGEDTQYF. As DNA, the CDR3 is TGTGCCAGCAGTTTATGGTCTCGGTCAGGGACAGGGGAAGATACGCAGTATTTT.

A few counts support this clonotype. With a much larger clone just one base away, this may be a read error. CDR3 sequence reads: CASAQWETAHEQYF. The CDR3 DNA reads as TGTGCCAGCGCTCAATGGGAGACAGCCCACGAGCAGTACTTC. The chain combines TRBV6-5 with TRBJ2-7; D may match TRBD1 or TRBD2 (5 bases each). Germline V gives CDR1 MNHEY, CDR2 SVGAGI. The CDR3 loop spans 14 amino acids. Between the trimmed V and J ends, which lost 8 bases and 5 bases, there was a span of 19 bases.

As regards this clonotype: This CDR3 is missing its conserved last phenylalanine or tryptophan, likely due to a read error. This sequence joins TRBV12-3 or TRBV12-4 and TRBJ2-1; D not resolved. The CDR3 length is 13 residues. Trimming removed 3 bases from V and 5 bases from J, with 8 bases in between. The CDR3 region has the DNA TGTGCCAGCAGTTTTGGTAGAGACAATGAGCAGTTCTGC. Translated: CASSFGRDNEQFC.

As regards this clonotype: One end of the junction fails to match germline, which may point to a read error. The CDR3 protein is CGARQGSRSYEQYF. As DNA, the CDR3 is TGTGGCGCCAGACAGGGGAGTCGTAGCTACGAGCAGTACTTC. V gene TRBV29-1 combines with J gene TRBJ2-7; the match to TRBD1 covers 8 bases. Per the germline V gene, CDR1 is SQVTM and CDR2 is ANQGSEA. The CDR3 has 14 residues.

This clonotype appeared once. This chain links TRBV11-1 with TRBJ2-1; D unresolved. There are 13 residues in the CDR3. Trimming shortened V by 5 bases and J by 5 bases, and 10 bases separated the two germline ends. The V gene's germline CDR1 is SGHAT and CDR2 FQDESV (reference sequence). In nucleotides, the CDR3 is TGTGCCAGCAGCGTTGGCGCAAACAATGAGCAGTTCTTC. Translation: CASSVGANNEQFF. The variable domain in full, completed from reference TRBV11-1 and TRBJ2-1, reads EAEVAQSPRYKITEKSQAVAFWCDPISGHATLYWYRQILGQGPELLVQFQDESVVDDSQLPKDRFSAERLKGVDSTLKIQPAELGDSAMYLCASSVGANNEQFFGPGTRLTVL.

Comments on this clonotype: At one of its ends the junction is not consistent with the germline gene, which may arise from a read error. This chain joins TRBV29-1 and TRBJ2-3; 9 nucleotides line up with TRBD1. Germline V gives CDR1 SQVTM, CDR2 ANQGSEA. This CDR3 is built from 14 residues. In DNA, the CDR3 is TGCAGCGTTTCCTGGACAGGGGCGCCAGATATGCAGTATTTT. This encodes CSVSWTGAPDMQYF.

Turning to this clonotype: The junction does not match germline at one end; this may be a read error. V is TRBV11-1 and J is TRBJ2-4; 11 positions match TRBD2. CDR3 length: 17 amino acids. The germline CDR1 and CDR2 sequences are SGHAT and FQDESV (reference sequence). For the CDR3, the DNA is TGTGCCAGCATCTCTCCCGTGACTAGCGGGACCAAATACATTCAGTACTTC. Its translation: CASISPVTSGTKYIQYF.

In the case of this clonotype: One end of the junction varies from germline; a read error may be responsible. The chain links TRBV12-3 or TRBV12-4 to TRBJ2-2; maybe TRBD2 (6 bases). The CDR3 length is 17 residues. This CDR3 reads CASSIFAGGFNIGDLFF. The CDR3 DNA reads as TGTGCCAGCAGTATTTTCGCCGGGGGATTTAACATCGGGGATCTGTTTTTT.

Remarks on this clonotype: One end of the junction varies from germline; a read error may be responsible. This rearrangement joins TRBV28 to TRBJ2-7; 12 bases are shared with TRBD2. This CDR3 has 16 residues. Germline CDR1 MDHEN, CDR2 SYDVKM. The CDR3 DNA reads as TGTGCCAGCAGTTTAAGGACTAGCGGGATGTTGCGCGAGAAGTACTTC. As protein: CASSLRTSGMLREKYF. Supplemented by reference TRBV28 and TRBJ2-7, the full variable domain reads DVKVTQSSRYLVKRTGEKVFLECVQDMDHENMFWYRQDPGLGLRLIYFSYDVKMKEKGDIPEGYSVSREKKERFSLILESASTNQTSMYLCASSLRTSGMLREKYFGPGTRLTVT.

This clonotype has a single count. This chain connects TRBV29-1 to TRBJ2-7; D unclear. Germline CDR1 reads SQVTM; CDR2 reads ANQGSEA. CDR3 length: 12 residues. The CDR3: CNTGWVNHEQYF. The CDR3 DNA is TGCAATACGGGTTGGGTTAATCACGAGCAGTACTTC.

About this clonotype: At one end the junction does not follow the germline gene, possibly because of a read error. DNA of the CDR3: TGTGCCTGGAGTGAAGGGTCTAGCGGGATAAATGAGCACTTCTTC. It encodes CAWSEGSSGINEHFF. The chain combines TRBV30 with TRBJ2-1; the match to TRBD2 covers 9 bases. CDR3 length equals 15 residues. The V gene's germline CDR1 is GTSNPN and CDR2 SVGIG (reference sequence).

Note on this clonotype: At one boundary the junction diverges from the germline segment, which might be a read error. The chain has TRBV5-5 and TRBJ2-2, with TRBD2 identical over 10 bases. The CDR3 consists of 15 residues. Germline lookup yields CDR1 SGHKS and CDR2 YYEKEE (reference sequence). CDR3 residues: CVSSGTSVYTGVLFF. The DNA of the CDR3 is TGTGTCAGCAGTGGGACTAGCGTCTACACCGGGGTGCTGTTTTTT.

On this clonotype: A junction boundary mismatches the germline segment, possibly from a read error. The rearrangement uses TRBV4-1 and TRBJ1-1, with 7 positions matching TRBD1. The CDR3 extends over 17 amino acids. CDR1 is MGHRA and CDR2 is YSYEKL in the germline V gene. The CDR3 nucleotides read TGCGCCAGCAGGTCTACTTCCACAGGGGTTGCGATTGATGAATCTTTCTTT. Translating it yields CASRSTSTGVAIDESFF.

With respect to this clonotype: This may arise from a read error, as a much more abundant clone is one base away. The chain couples TRBV5-1 to TRBJ2-7, with TRBD2 matching 9 bases. CDR3 length equals 16 residues. Per the germline V gene, CDR1 is SGHRS and CDR2 is YFSETQ. In DNA, the CDR3 is TGCGCCAGCAGCCTGGGGTCGACTAGCGGAGTCTACAAGCAGTACTTC. Translation: CASSLGSTSGVYKQYF.

The DNA of the CDR3 is TGCAGTGCTAGCGGGAACCACTACGAGCAGTACTTC. Its protein is CSASGNHYEQYF. The V and J genes are TRBV20-1 and TRBJ2-7; perhaps TRBD2 as D (5 bases). V was trimmed by 3 bases and J by 3 bases, leaving 9 bases between them. The CDR3 runs to 12 residues. Germline CDR1 reads DFQATT; CDR2 reads SNEGSKA (reference sequence).

A note on this clonotype: A read error may account for a junction end that differs from germline. This chain links TRBV29-1 with TRBJ2-1; no reliable D call. Germline loops: CDR1 SQVTM, CDR2 ANQGSEA. This CDR3 region has 12 residues. The CDR3 sequence is CSIEFPGCEQFF. The CDR3, as DNA: TGCAGCATTGAATTCCCGGGCTGTGAGCAGTTCTTC.

As to this clonotype: One end of the junction varies from germline; a read error may be responsible. The chain recombines TRBV29-1 with TRBJ2-7; no reliable D call. From germline, CDR1 is SQVTM and CDR2 ANQGSEA. The CDR3 length is 16 residues. The CDR3 here is CSAMTSGNGIPYEQHF. In nucleotides, the CDR3 is TGCAGCGCCATGACATCTGGGAACGGCATTCCCTACGAGCAGCACTTC.

The chain recombines TRBV6-2 or TRBV6-3 with TRBJ2-7; D tentatively reads TRBD1 or TRBD2 (5 bases each). CDR1 is MNHEY, CDR2 SVGEGT, per germline. V was cut by 6 bases and J by 8 bases, with 20 bases left in between. CDR3 length equals 14 residues. The CDR3 DNA reads TGTGCCAGCAGCCTCCGGGGCAGGCCCCACAAGCAGTACTTC. Protein product: CASSLRGRPHKQYF.

On this clonotype: Since no conserved phenylalanine or tryptophan closes the CDR3, a read error is the likely cause. The chain couples TRBV12-3 or TRBV12-4 to TRBJ1-2, with a tentative D call TRBD1 (6 bases). The CDR3 extends over 14 amino acids. V shed 0 bases and J shed 8 bases, with 13 bases lying between them. DNA of the CDR3: TGTGCCAGCAGTTTAGCCCCAGGGGAAAAGGGCTACACCTCA. Its protein product is CASSLAPGEKGYTS.

This clonotype occurred a few times. A much more abundant neighbour one base away suggests this may be a read error. The V and J genes are TRBV5-4 and TRBJ2-7, with 9 bases aligning to TRBD1. Looked up from germline, CDR1 is SGHNT and CDR2 is YYREEE (reference sequence). The length of the CDR3 is 20 residues. The CDR3 loop is CAGSPGPGTGYGGLHYEQYF. The CDR3 DNA sequence: TGTGCCGGCAGCCCAGGTCCCGGGACAGGGTATGGAGGTTTACACTACGAGCAGTACTTC. The whole variable domain, remainder taken from reference TRBV5-4 and TRBJ2-7, is ETGVTQSPTHLIKTRGQQVTLRCSSQSGHNTVSWYQQALGQGPQFIFQYYREEENGRGNFPPRFSGLQFPNYSSELNVNALELDDSALYLCAGSPGPGTGYGGLHYEQYFGPGTRLTVT.

A remark on this clonotype: This could be a read error, since a much larger clone is one nucleotide away. V gene TRBV28 combines with J gene TRBJ2-7; TRBD2 is a possible D gene (5 bases). The CDR3 length is 13 residues. The V gene's germline CDR1 is MDHEN and CDR2 SYDVKM. Deletions cut 7 bases from V and 5 bases from J, with 15 bases between. This CDR3 reads CASTAEASNEQYF. CDR3 in DNA: TGTGCCAGCACAGCAGAGGCTAGCAACGAGCAGTACTTC.